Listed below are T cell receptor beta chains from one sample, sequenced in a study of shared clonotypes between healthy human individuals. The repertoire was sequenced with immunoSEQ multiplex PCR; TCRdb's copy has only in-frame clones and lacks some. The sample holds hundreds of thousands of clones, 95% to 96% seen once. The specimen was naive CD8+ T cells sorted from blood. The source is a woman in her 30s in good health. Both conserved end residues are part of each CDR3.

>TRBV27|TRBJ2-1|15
CASSLMDGHYNEQFF
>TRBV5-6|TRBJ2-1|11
CASSSRVEQFF
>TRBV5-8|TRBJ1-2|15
CASSLVFGTGSGYTF
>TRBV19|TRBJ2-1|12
CATLAGGREQFF
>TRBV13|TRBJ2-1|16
CASSPQLAGAYNEQFF
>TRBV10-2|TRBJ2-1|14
CASSLLGQNNEQFF
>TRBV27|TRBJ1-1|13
CASSPRGWTEAFF
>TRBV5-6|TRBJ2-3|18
CASSLKVWRALGTDTQYF
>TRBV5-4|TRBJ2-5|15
CASSLDRGPQETQYF
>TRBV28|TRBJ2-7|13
CASGGWSSYEQYF
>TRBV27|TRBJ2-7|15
CASSWTSGNHYEQYF
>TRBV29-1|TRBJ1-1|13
CSVANSFLTEAFF
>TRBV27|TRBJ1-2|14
CASSNSRTVFGYTF
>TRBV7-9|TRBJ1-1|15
CASRPQERLGTEAFF
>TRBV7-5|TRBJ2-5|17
CVRSPTSGRAVRETQYF
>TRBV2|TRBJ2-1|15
CASSEAGLGQDEQFF
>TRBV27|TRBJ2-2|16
CASSHEAGGVAGELFF
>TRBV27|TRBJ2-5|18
CASSLVGTVFGSWETQYF
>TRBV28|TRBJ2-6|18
CASSSPGQGASGANVLTF
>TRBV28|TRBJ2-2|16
CASSTQQGWITGELFF
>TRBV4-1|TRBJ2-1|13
CASSQLAIDEQFF
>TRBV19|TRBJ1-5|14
CASRMRGSNQPQHF
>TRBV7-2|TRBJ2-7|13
CASSWYSSYEQYF
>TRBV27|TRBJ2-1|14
CASSLGRLDNEQFF
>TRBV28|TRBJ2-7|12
CATEDRTYEQYF
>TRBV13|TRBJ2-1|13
CASSPRDYNEQFF
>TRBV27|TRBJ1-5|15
CASSSNPILGQPQHF
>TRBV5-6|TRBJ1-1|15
CASSPARSMNTEAFF
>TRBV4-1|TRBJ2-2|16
CASSQAAGVSTGELFF
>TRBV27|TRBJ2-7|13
CASSLGPSYEQYF
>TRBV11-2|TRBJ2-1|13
CASSLDPEVWQFF
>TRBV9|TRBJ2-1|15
CASSFETSGRDEQFF
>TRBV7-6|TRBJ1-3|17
CASSLRAGQSSGNTIYF
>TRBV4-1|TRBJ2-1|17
CASSPERGGLTYNEQFF
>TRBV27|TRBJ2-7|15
CASGLFGGRAYEQYF
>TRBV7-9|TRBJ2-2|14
CASSRGPNTGELFF
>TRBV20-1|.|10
CSARTDEQYF
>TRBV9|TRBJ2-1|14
CASSVGTIGNEQFF
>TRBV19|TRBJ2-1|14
CASSPGVNYNEQFF
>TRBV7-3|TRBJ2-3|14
CASSLVSGTDTQYF
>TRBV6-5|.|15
CASSYGGPPSYEQYF
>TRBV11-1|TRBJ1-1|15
CASSFQGAQDTEAFF
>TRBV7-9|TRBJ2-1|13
CASGTSGKNEQFF
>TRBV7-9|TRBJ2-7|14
CASSFSGSSYEQYF
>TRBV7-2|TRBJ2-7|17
CASSSTLDWVDCCEQYF
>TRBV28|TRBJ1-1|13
CASRVTGGTEAFF
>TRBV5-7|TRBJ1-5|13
CASSPIDRGPQHF
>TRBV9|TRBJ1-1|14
CASSVSWGNTEAFF
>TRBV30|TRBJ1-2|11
CAREGGYGYTF
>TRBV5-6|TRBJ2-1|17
CASSPTGVRGVMNEQFF
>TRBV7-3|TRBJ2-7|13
CASSSTGVGEQYF
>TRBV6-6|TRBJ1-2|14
CASSLGGENYGYTF
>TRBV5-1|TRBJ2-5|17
CASSLKLAGVLGETQYF
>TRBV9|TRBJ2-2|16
CASSVTGTPNTGELFF
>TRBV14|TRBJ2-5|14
CASSQRPGKETQYF
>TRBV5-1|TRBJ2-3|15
CASSFVGGVRDTQYF